Following are 2 T cell receptor beta chains from one sample sequenced in a study of T cell responses to AZD1222 COVID-19 vaccine. Using immunoSEQ multiplex PCR, the repertoire was profiled, and TCRdb retains in-frame clones only, with some absent. In the table there are more than 75,000 clones, approximately 90% of which are singletons. Sequenced here: peripheral blood, sampled on day 0 of AZD1222 vaccination. The receptor source for this set is an adult in good health.

This sequence joins TRBV9 and TRBJ1-1; D not certain. The CDR3 consists of 13 residues. V lost 4 bases to trimming and J lost 3 bases, with 10 bases between them. Germline V lookup: CDR1 SGDLS, CDR2 YYNGEE. The CDR3 coding sequence is TGTGCCAGCAGCCTTTGGACGGACACTGAAGCTTTCTTT. Protein product: CASSLWTDTEAFF.

Here the CDR3 reads CASSQRVDSNTEAFF. Here the CDR3 DNA reads TGTGCCAGCAGCCAAAGAGTAGATTCGAACACTGAAGCTTTCTTT. The chain is built from TRBV6-5 and TRBJ1-1; D not resolved. Germline V gives CDR1 MNHEY, CDR2 SVGAGI. The CDR3 is made up of 15 amino acids. V lost 6 bases and J lost 1, with 15 bases in between.